The rows below give T cell receptor beta chains drawn from one sample of a study of blood T cell repertoires in COVID-19. The protocol was immunoSEQ multiplex PCR, while the TCRdb copy is restricted to in-frame clones and leaves out a portion. The sample records 150,000 or so clones, over 70% being singletons. Sequenced sample: peripheral blood. The receptors derive from a man older than 75 with acute or convalescent COVID-19. Each CDR3 is given with its conserved first and last residue. The D gene is left open where the match is weak. Some rows mark clone size as missing; the rest say once, few, many or name a class of expanded clone.

v_gene	d_gene	abundance	j_gene	CDR3aa	CDR3nt
TRBV5-1	TRBD2	-	TRBJ2-7	CASGEGLSSYEQYF	TGCGCCAGCGGGGAGGGTCTGAGCTCCTACGAGCAGTACTTC
TRBV5-1	-	-	TRBJ2-1	CASSLEQGAYNEQFF	TGCGCCAGCAGCTTGGAACAGGGAGCCTACAATGAGCAGTTCTTC
TRBV10-3	TRBD2	-	TRBJ2-1	CATLAGGPIEQFF	TGTGCCACCCTAGCGGGAGGGCCCATTGAGCAGTTCTTC
TRBV5-1	TRBD1	-	TRBJ2-5	CASSLYGTGGETQYF	TGCGCCAGCAGCTTGTACGGGACAGGGGGGGAGACCCAGTACTTC
TRBV5-4	TRBD1	-	TRBJ2-1	CASSRVGQGDYNEQFF	TGTGCCAGCAGCAGAGTAGGACAGGGAGACTACAATGAGCAGTTCTTC
TRBV7-9	-	-	TRBJ1-1	CASSRSEAMNTEAFF	TGTGCCAGCAGTCGATCCGAGGCGATGAACACTGAAGCTTTCTTT
TRBV7-2	-	-	TRBJ2-5	CASSVTGTVGETQYF	TGTGCCAGCAGCGTAACGGGAACAGTGGGAGAGACCCAGTACTTC
TRBV14	-	-	TRBJ2-7	CASSQFSSSGFEQYF	TGTGCCAGCAGCCAATTCTCTAGTAGCGGATTCGAGCAGTACTTC
TRBV3-1/TRBV3-2	-	few	TRBJ1-1	CASSQDLGRVNTEAFF	TGTGCCAGCAGCCAAGATCTGGGCCGCGTGAACACTGAAGCTTTCTTT
TRBV11-2	-	-	TRBJ2-2	CASSLVRLATPRELFF	TGTGCCAGCAGCTTAGTTCGTCTCGCGACACCGCGGGAGCTGTTTTTT
TRBV9	-	few	TRBJ1-1	CASRKVSGTEAFF	TGTGCCAGCAGGAAAGTCAGCGGCACTGAAGCTTTCTTT
TRBV19	TRBD1	-	TRBJ2-2	CASRDRDRGLGELFF	TGTGCCAGTAGGGACCGGGACAGGGGGCTCGGGGAGCTGTTTTTT
TRBV30	-	-	TRBJ1-5	CAWSAQGNQPQHF	TGTGCCTGGAGTGCTCAGGGCAATCAGCCCCAGCATTTT
TRBV5-4	TRBD1	-	TRBJ1-1	CASSTGQGSNTEAFF	TGTGCCAGCAGCACGGGACAGGGCTCGAACACTGAAGCTTTCTTT
TRBV13	TRBD2	few	TRBJ2-1	CASSREGTMQFF	TGTGCCAGCAGCCGGGAGGGGACTATGCAGTTCTTC
TRBV7-7	-	once	TRBJ2-7	CASSLNPQGGEQYF	TGTGCTAGCAGCTTAAATCCCCAGGGAGGCGAGCAGTACTTC
TRBV16	-	-	TRBJ2-2	CASSQGTLVGELFF	TGTGCCAGCAGCCAAGGGACATTGGTCGGGGAGCTGTTTTTT
TRBV5-1	TRBD1	-	TRBJ1-2	CASSPGTGGESYGYTF	TGCGCCAGCAGCCCAGGGACAGGGGGCGAGAGCTATGGCTACACCTTC